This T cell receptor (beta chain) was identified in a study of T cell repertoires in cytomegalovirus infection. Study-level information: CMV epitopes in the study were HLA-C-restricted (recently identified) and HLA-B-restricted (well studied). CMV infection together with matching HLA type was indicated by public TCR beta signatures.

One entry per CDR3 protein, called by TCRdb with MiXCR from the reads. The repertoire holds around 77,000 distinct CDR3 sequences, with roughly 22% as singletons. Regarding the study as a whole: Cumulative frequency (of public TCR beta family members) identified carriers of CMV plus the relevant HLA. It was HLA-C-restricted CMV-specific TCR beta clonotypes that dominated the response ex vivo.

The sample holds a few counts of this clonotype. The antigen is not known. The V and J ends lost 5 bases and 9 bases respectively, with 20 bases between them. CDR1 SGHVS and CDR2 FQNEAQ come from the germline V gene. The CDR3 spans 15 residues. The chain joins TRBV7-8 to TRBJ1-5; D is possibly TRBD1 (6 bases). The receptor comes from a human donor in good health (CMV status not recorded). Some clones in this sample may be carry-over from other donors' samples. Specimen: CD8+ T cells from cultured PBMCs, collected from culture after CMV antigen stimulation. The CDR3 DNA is TGTGCCAGCAGCACAGGACAGTATCGTTGGTTGCCCCAGCATTTT. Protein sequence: CASSTGQYRWLPQHF.